This entry describes one T cell receptor (beta chain). What it recognizes is unknown. These data originate in a study of OX40 agonist ivuxolimab in advanced cancers. Study summary: Antecedent anti-PD-1, anti-PD-L1 or anti-CTLA-4 therapy was permissible, with under 50% having received some. Overall study findings and caveats: Circulating CD4+ and CD8+ T cells showed clonal expansion by week 6 at 0.1 to 3.0 mg/kg.

The CDR3 is 15 amino acids. Trimming took 2 bases from V and 0 from J, leaving 8 bases between them. CDR1 and CDR2 from the germline V gene are MNHEY and SVGAGI. Assay used: immunoSEQ multiplex PCR; TCRdb lists only in-frame clones, some missing. The table records roughly 49,000 clones, approximately 80% of them present only once. This clonotype originated in an adult with an advanced solid tumor such as melanoma, head and neck, liver or kidney cancer. The source material was CD4+ or CD8+ T cells sorted from blood, sampled in a trial of the OX40 agonist ivuxolimab. The V gene is TRBV6-5, the J gene TRBJ1-3; no firm D call. In nucleotides, the CDR3 is TGTGCCAGCAGTTACGGGGATTCCTCTGGAAACACCATATATTTT. As protein: CASSYGDSSGNTIYF.